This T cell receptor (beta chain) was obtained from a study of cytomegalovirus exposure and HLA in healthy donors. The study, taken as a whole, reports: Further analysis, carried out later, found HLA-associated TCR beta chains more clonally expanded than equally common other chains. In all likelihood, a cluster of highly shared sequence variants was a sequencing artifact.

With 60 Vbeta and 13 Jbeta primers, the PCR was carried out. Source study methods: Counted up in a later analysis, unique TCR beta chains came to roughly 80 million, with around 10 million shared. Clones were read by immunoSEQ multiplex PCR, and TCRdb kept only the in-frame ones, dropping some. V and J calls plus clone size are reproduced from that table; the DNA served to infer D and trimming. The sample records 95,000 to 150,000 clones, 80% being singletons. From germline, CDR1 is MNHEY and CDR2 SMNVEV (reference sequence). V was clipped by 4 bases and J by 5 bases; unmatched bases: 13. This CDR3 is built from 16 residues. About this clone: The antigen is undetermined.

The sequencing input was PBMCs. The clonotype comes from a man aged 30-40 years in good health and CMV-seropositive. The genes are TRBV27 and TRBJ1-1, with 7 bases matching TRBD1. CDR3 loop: CASSSRTGAGVTEAFF. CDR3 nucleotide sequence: TGTGCCAGCAGTTCTAGGACAGGAGCGGGTGTAACTGAAGCTTTCTTT.